This T cell receptor (beta chain) was captured by sequencing in a study of identical twins. V was trimmed by 4 bases and J by 5 bases, leaving 9 bases between them. The CDR3 runs to 13 residues. Germline CDR1 is SGHKS and CDR2 is YYEKEE (reference sequence). This clonotype appeared a few times. Unique molecular identifiers were present on the cDNA, which also gained a universal primer site by template switching. TCRdb processed the 5' RACE reads anew with MiXCR; each CDR3 protein has one entry. The profile shows fewer than 650,000 distinct CDR3 sequences, just over 7% of them singletons. The same data also contributed to another study, on yellow fever vaccine responses in identical twins. In that study: Twin vaccine T cell responses reportedly seemed partly convergent, partly personalized.

The TCR originated in a woman aged 18-35 years in good health. The J gene is TRBJ2-2, the V gene TRBV5-5; possibly TRBD2 for D (5 bases). Sequenced: PBMCs. CDR3 loop: CASSNGETGELFF. The CDR3 coding sequence is TGTGCCAGCAGCAACGGGGAAACCGGGGAGCTGTTTTTT.